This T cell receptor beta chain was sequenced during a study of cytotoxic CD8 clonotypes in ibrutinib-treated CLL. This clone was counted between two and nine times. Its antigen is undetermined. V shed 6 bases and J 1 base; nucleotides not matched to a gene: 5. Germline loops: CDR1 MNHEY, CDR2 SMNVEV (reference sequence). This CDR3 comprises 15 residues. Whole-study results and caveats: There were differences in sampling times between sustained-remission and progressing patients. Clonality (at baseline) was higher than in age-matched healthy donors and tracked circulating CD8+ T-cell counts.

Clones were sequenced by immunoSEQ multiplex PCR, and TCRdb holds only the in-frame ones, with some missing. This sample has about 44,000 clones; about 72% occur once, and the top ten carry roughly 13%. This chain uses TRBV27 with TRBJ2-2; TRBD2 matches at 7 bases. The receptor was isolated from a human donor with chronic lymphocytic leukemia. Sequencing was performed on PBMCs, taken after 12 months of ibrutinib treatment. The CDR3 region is CASSRGGMNTGELFF. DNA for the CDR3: TGTGCCAGCAGCCGCGGGGGAATGAACACCGGGGAGCTGTTTTTT.